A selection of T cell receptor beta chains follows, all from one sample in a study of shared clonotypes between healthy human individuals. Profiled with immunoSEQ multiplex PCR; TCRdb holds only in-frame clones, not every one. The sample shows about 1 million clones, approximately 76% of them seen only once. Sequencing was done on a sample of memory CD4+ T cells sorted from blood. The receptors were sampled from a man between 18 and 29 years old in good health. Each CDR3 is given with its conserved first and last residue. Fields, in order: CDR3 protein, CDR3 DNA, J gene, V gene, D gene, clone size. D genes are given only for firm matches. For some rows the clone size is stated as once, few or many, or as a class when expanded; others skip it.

CASALSGAETQYF,TGTGCCAGCGCTCTCTCGGGGGCAGAGACCCAGTACTTC,TRBJ2-5,TRBV11-2,.,.
CASSRDSPDRAHEQYF,TGTGCCAGCAGCCGCGACTCCCCGGACAGGGCCCACGAGCAGTACTTC,TRBJ2-7,TRBV11-2,TRBD1,.
CASSLERGTGELFF,TGTGCTAGCAGCTTGGAGAGGGGTACCGGGGAGCTGTTTTTT,TRBJ2-2,TRBV7-7,.,.
CASSSGTLDTQYF,TGTGCCAGCAGCTCGGGGACTCTAGATACGCAGTATTTT,TRBJ2-3,TRBV5-4,.,.
CAISESSPQVLF,TGTGCCATCAGTGAGTCTTCACCTCAAGTGCTCTTC,TRBJ2-1,TRBV10-3,.,once
CASSLLARWADTEAFF,TGCGCCAGCAGCCTCCTCGCCCGGTGGGCGGATACTGAAGCTTTCTTT,TRBJ1-1,TRBV5-1,.,.
CASSGDQETQYF,TGTGCCAGCTCTGGAGACCAAGAGACCCAGTACTTC,TRBJ2-5,TRBV2,.,.
CASSTEYGTSGRGGNEQFF,TGTGCCAGCAGCACCGAATACGGGACTAGCGGGAGGGGAGGCAATGAGCAGTTCTTC,TRBJ2-1,TRBV11-3,TRBD2,.
CASSRGTDNTDTQYF,TGCGCCAGCAGCCGGGGGACAGACAACACAGATACGCAGTATTTT,TRBJ2-3,TRBV5-1,.,.
CASSLNSGGGRRYF,TGCGCCAGCAGCTTGAATAGTGGCGGGGGCCGTCGGTATTTT,TRBJ2-3,TRBV5-1,.,.
CAISDQDRAKGEQFF,TGTGCCATCAGTGACCAGGACAGGGCCAAAGGTGAGCAGTTCTTC,TRBJ2-1,TRBV10-3,TRBD1,.
CASSIGPPANEQFF,TGTGCCAGTAGTATCGGGCCCCCAGCGAATGAGCAGTTCTTC,TRBJ2-1,TRBV19,.,.
CASSLLEGWASTDTQYF,TGTGCCAGCAGCTTATTGGAGGGATGGGCCAGCACAGATACGCAGTATTTT,TRBJ2-3,TRBV7-9,.,.
CASSLDRPTGELFF,TGTGCCAGCAGCTTGGACAGGCCCACCGGGGAGCTGTTTTTT,TRBJ2-2,TRBV5-4,.,.
CASSRGNGETQYF,TGTGCCAGCAGTCGGGGGAACGGGGAGACCCAGTACTTC,TRBJ2-5,TRBV2,.,once
CASRPRGSSYEQYF,TGTGCCAGCAGACCCCGGGGATCCTCCTACGAGCAGTACTTC,TRBJ2-7,TRBV2,.,.